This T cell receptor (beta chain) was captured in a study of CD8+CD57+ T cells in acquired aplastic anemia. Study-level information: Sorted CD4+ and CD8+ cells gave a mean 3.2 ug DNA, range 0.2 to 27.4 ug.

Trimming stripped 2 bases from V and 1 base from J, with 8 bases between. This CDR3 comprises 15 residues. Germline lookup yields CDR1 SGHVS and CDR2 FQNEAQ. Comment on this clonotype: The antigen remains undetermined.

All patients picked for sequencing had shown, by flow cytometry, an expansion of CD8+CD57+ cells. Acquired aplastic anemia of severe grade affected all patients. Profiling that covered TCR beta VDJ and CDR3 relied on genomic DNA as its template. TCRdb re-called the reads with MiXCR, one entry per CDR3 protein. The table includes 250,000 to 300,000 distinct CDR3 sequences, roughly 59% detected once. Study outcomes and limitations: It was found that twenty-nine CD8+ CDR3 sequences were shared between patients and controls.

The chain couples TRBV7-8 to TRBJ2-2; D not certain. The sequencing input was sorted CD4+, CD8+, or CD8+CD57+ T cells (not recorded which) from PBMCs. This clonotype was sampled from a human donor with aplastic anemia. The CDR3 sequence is CASSLYGRNTGELFF. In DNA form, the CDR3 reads TGTGCCAGCAGCTTATACGGGCGGAACACCGGGGAGCTGTTTTTT.